Detailed here is one TCR beta chain. What it binds is not known. The method was immunoSEQ multiplex PCR; TCRdb's version includes in-frame clones alone and lacks a portion of them. The table has 320,000 or so clones, roughly 88% seen once. Treatment given: roughly 19 received Ad26.COV2.S at low or high dose, single or two shots; about five received placebo; per-sample allocation not given. Sampling was done on day 63 after the first vaccine or placebo injection. Recruitment in Boston yielded a donor of adult age, 18-55 years. V lost 1 base, J lost 5 bases, and 8 bases lay in between. CDR1 and CDR2 (germline): GTSNPN, SVGIG (reference sequence). The CDR3 has 12 residues. This entry is derived from a study of Ad26.COV2.S vaccination and SARS-CoV-2 variants. Study as a whole: Once or twice, 56 days apart, Ad26.COV2.S was delivered intramuscularly.

Study results and limitations: TCR breadth and depth analyses may have underestimated total T cell responses. After vaccination, substantial breadth of spike-specific CD8+ and CD4+ responses was reported.

The chain uses TRBV30 and TRBJ1-2; no reliable D call. The sequencing used peripheral blood, collected in a trial of Ad26.COV2.S vaccine versus placebo. The receptor's source is a person aged 18-65 years who received the Ad26.COV2.S COVID-19 vaccine or a placebo. The CDR3 protein is CAWSAKGYGYTF. DNA of the CDR3: TGTGCCTGGAGTGCCAAAGGGTATGGCTACACCTTC.